This TCR beta chain was profiled in a study of blood T cell repertoires in COVID-19. Per the germline V gene, CDR1 is SGHRS and CDR2 is YFSETQ. Trimming took 0 bases from V and 5 from J, leaving 14 bases between them. CDR3 length: 15 amino acids. Clones were sequenced by immunoSEQ multiplex PCR, and TCRdb holds only the in-frame ones, with some missing. The data contain 350,000 to 450,000 clones, 85% of them seen just once; the ten biggest clones take up roughly 3.4%. This chain joins TRBV5-1 and TRBJ1-2; D not resolved. The specimen sequenced was peripheral blood. This sequence was found in a woman aged 18-29 years with acute or convalescent COVID-19. The DNA of the CDR3 is TGCGCCAGCAGCTTGGAATCCGGTTCGTGGTATGGCTACACCTTC. Residues: CASSLESGSWYGYTF.